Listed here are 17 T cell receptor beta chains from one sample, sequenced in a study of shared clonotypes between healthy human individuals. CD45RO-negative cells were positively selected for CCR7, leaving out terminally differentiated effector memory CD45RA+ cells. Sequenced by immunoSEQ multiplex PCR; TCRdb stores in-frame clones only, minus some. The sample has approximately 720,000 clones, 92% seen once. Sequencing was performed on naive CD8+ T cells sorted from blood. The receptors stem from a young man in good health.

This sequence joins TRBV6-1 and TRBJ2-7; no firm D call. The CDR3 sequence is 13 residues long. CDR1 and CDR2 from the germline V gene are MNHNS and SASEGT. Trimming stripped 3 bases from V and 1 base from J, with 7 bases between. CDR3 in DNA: TGTGCCAGCAGTGATGGGCTTTCCTACGAGCAGTACTTC. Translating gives CASSDGLSYEQYF.

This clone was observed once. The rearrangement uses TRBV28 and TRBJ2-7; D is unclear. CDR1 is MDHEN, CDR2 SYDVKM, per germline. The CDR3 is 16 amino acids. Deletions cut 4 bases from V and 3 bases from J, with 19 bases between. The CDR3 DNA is TGTGCCAGCAGTTCCATCCACGGGCCGTCCGACTACGAGCAGTACTTC. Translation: CASSSIHGPSDYEQYF.

CDR3 sequence: CASRLGQGAYEQYF. The CDR3 coding sequence is TGTGCCAGCAGACTAGGACAGGGTGCCTACGAGCAGTACTTC. This chain joins TRBV7-6 and TRBJ2-7, with TRBD1 matching over 8 bases. The V and J ends lost 6 bases and 2 bases, in that order; junction bases with no gene match: 6. The length of the CDR3 is 14 residues. The V gene's germline CDR1 is SGHVS and CDR2 FNYEAQ.

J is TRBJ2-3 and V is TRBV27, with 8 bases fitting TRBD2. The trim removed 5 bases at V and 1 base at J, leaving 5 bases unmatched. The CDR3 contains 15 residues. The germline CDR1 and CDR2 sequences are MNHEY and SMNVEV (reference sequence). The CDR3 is CASSHTSGGTDTQYF. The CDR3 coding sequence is TGTGCCAGCAGTCACACTAGCGGAGGCACAGATACGCAGTATTTT.

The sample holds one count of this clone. CDR3 in amino acids: CASSRSRLAGNTIYF. The CDR3 DNA follows: TGTGCCAGTAGTCGTTCACGGCTCGCTGGAAACACCATATATTTT. The genes are TRBV19 and TRBJ1-3; D is ambiguous. V was pared by 5 bases and J by 2 bases, with 13 bases between. The V gene's germline CDR1 is LNHDA and CDR2 SQIVND (reference sequence). This CDR3 contains 15 residues.

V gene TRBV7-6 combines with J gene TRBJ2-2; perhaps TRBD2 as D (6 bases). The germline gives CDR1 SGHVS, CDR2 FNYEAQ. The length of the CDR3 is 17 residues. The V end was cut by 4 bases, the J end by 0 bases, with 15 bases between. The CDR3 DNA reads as TGTGCCAGCAGCTCGCCGGGAGCGCGGGCGAACACCGGGGAGCTGTTTTTT. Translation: CASSSPGARANTGELFF.

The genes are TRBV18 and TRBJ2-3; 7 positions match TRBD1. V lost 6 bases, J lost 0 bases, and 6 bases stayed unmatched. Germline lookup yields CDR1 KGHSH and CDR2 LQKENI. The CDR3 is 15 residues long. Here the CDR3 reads CASSPGQYSTDTQYF. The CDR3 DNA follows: TGTGCCAGCTCTCCGGGACAGTACAGCACAGATACGCAGTATTTT.

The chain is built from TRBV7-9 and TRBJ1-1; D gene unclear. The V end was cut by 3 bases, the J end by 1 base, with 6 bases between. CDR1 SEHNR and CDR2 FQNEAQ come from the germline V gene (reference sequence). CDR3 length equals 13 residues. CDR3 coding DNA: TGTGCCAGCAGCTTGAGGGAGAACACTGAAGCTTTCTTT. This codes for CASSLRENTEAFF.

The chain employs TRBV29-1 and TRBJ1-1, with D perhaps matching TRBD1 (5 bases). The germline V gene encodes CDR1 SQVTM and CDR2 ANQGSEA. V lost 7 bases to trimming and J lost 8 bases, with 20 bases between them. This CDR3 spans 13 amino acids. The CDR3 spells CSASTVTSGEAFF. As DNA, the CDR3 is TGCAGCGCCTCGACAGTCACCTCTGGGGAAGCTTTCTTT.

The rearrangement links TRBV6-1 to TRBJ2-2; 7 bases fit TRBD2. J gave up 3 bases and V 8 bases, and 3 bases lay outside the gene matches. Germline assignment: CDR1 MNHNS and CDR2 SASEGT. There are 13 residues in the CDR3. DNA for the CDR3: TGTGCCAGCGGGAGGGCCGACACCGGGGAGCTGTTTTTT. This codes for CASGRADTGELFF.

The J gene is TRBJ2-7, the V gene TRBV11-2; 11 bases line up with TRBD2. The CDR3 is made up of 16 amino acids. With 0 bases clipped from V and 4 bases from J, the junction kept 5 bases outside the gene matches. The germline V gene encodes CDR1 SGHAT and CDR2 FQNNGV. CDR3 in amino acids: CASSLEFSSGGYEQYF. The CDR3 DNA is TGTGCCAGCAGCTTAGAGTTTTCTAGCGGGGGGTACGAGCAGTACTTC.

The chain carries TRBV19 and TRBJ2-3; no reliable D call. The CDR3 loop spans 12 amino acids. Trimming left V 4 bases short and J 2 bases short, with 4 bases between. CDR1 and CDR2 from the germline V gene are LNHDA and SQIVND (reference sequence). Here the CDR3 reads CASSRHTDTQYF. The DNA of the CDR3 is TGTGCCAGTAGTAGGCACACAGATACGCAGTATTTT.

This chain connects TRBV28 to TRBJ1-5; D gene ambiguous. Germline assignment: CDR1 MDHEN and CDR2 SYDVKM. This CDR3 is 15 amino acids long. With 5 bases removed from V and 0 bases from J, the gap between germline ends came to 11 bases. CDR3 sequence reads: CASSTLRNSNQPQHF. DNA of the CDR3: TGTGCCAGCAGTACTCTTAGGAATAGCAATCAGCCCCAGCATTTT.

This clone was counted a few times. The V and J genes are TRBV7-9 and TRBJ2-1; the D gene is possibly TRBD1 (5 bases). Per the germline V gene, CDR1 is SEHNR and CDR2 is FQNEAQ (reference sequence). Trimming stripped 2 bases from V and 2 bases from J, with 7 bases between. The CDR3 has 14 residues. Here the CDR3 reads CASSLQGTYNEQFF. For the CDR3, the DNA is TGTGCCAGCAGCTTACAGGGTACCTACAATGAGCAGTTCTTC.

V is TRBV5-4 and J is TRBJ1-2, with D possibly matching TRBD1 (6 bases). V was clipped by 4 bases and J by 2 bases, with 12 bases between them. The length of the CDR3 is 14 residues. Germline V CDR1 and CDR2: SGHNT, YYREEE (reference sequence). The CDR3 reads CASSDRPGNYGYTF. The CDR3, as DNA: TGTGCCAGCAGCGACAGGCCGGGAAACTATGGCTACACCTTC.

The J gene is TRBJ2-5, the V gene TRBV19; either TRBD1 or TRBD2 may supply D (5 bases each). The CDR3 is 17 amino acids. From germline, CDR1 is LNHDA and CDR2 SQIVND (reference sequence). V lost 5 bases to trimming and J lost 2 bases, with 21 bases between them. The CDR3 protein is CASSSVFRGPNQETQYF. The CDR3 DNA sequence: TGTGCCAGTAGTTCGGTCTTTCGGGGCCCGAATCAAGAGACCCAGTACTTC.

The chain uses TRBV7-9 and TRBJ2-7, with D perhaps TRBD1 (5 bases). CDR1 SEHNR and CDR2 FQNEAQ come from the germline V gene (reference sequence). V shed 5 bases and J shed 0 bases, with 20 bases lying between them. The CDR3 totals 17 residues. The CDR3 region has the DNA TGTGCCAGCAGCCCGTCACCTCAGGGCTCTAGCTCCTACGAGCAGTACTTC. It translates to CASSPSPQGSSSYEQYF.